Detailed here is one T cell receptor (beta chain). This record comes from a study of blood T cell repertoires in COVID-19. Produced via immunoSEQ multiplex PCR; TCRdb's table is partial and in-frame only. Altogether about 220,000 clones are present, more than 80% being singletons, with the ten largest covering more than 3%. The CDR3 has 10 residues. Germline assignment: CDR1 SQVTM and CDR2 ANQGSEA. The germline V and J ends were trimmed by 7 bases and 6 bases, with 8 bases remaining between them. The chain links TRBV29-1 to TRBJ2-3, with a tentative D call TRBD2 (5 bases). This clonotype was sampled from a woman aged 18-30 years in a cohort exposed to, infected with or recovered from COVID-19 (not recorded which). Sequenced material: PBMCs or T cells enriched from blood (not recorded which). This CDR3 is CSGRLDTQYF. The CDR3, as DNA: TGCAGCGGGAGGTTGGATACGCAGTATTTT.